The next 21 T cell receptor beta chains were all read from a single sample in a study of cytomegalovirus exposure and HLA in healthy donors. PCR primers comprised 60 Vbeta and 13 Jbeta primers. Generated by immunoSEQ multiplex PCR, the TCRdb table keeps only in-frame clones and is missing some. The sample has about 210,000 clones; roughly 80% are singletons. Sequenced: PBMCs. The receptors originated from a man aged 40-50 years in good health and CMV-seropositive.

CDR3 residues: CASSLGSSGSREQYF. DNA of the CDR3: TGTGCCAGCAGTTTAGGCTCTAGCGGGAGTCGGGAGCAGTACTTC. V is TRBV27 and J is TRBJ2-7, with TRBD2 identical over 10 bases. J lost 7 bases, V lost 2 bases, and 8 bases had no gene match. Germline V CDR1 and CDR2: MNHEY, SMNVEV (reference sequence). The CDR3 totals 15 residues.

Here the CDR3 DNA reads TGTGCCAGCAGCGTAGAGGCGGTGCCCCAAGAGACCCAGTACTTC. Translation: CASSVEAVPQETQYF. The V gene is TRBV9, the J gene TRBJ2-5; D is uncertain. The germline V gene encodes CDR1 SGDLS and CDR2 YYNGEE. The CDR3 runs 15 residues. V was clipped by 0 bases and J by 1 base, with 10 bases between them.

The V call is TRBV5-1, the J call TRBJ2-7; maybe TRBD2 (5 bases). The CDR3 has 13 amino acids. The V and J ends lost 2 bases and 0 bases respectively, with 6 bases between them. Germline V gene data show CDR1 as SGHRS and CDR2 as YFSETQ. DNA of the CDR3: TGCGCCAGCAGCTTTGGGAGCTCCTACGAGCAGTACTTC. Translation gives CASSFGSSYEQYF.

The chain recombines TRBV9 with TRBJ2-1, with 10 bases lining up with TRBD1. In germline, CDR1 is SGDLS, CDR2 YYNGEE. The CDR3 has 14 amino acids. J gave up 8 bases and V 0 bases, and 2 bases lay outside the gene matches. For the CDR3, the DNA is TGTGCCAGCAGCGTAGCGGACAGGGGGGATGAGCAGTTCTTC. Translating it yields CASSVADRGDEQFF.

In this sample, this clone turned up once. The chain uses TRBV5-1 and TRBJ1-1, with unresolved D. This CDR3 is 15 amino acids long. Trimming stripped 4 bases from V and 0 bases from J, with 13 bases between. Per the germline V gene, CDR1 is SGHRS and CDR2 is YFSETQ. In nucleotides, the CDR3 is TGCGCCAGCAGCATCTGGGGAGGTTTGAACACTGAAGCTTTCTTT. It encodes CASSIWGGLNTEAFF.

Of note for this clone: The sample carries other DNA sequences with the same CDR3. This chain joins TRBV7-8 and TRBJ2-5; TRBD2 might be the D (7 bases). From germline, CDR1 is SGHVS and CDR2 FQNEAQ. CDR3 size: 16 residues. With 6 bases removed from V and 2 bases from J, the gap between germline ends came to 19 bases. The CDR3 protein is CASSSTGAGAQETQYF. The CDR3, as DNA: TGTGCCAGCAGTTCAACGGGGGCGGGGGCTCAAGAGACCCAGTACTTC.

This chain joins TRBV18 and TRBJ2-3; D is perhaps TRBD2 (6 bases). Germline V gene data show CDR1 as KGHSH and CDR2 as LQKENI. The CDR3 is 15 residues long. V gave up 1 base and J gave up 6 bases, with 14 bases separating them. The CDR3: CASSPRGGVEDTQYF. For the CDR3, the DNA is TGTGCCAGCTCACCACGAGGAGGGGTAGAGGATACGCAGTATTTT.

J is TRBJ1-3 and V is TRBV25-1, with 8 bases identical to TRBD1. Germline-derived CDR1 and CDR2 are MGHDK and SYGVNS. The CDR3 runs 14 residues. V lost 5 bases to trimming and J lost 3 bases; unmatched junction nucleotides: 3. The CDR3 DNA reads as TGTGCCAGCAGTAAAACAGGGGGTGGAAACACCATATATTTT. The encoded protein is CASSKTGGGNTIYF.

This sequence joins TRBV29-1 and TRBJ2-5, with TRBD2 matching 9 bases. Trimming cost V 7 bases and J 1 base; bases outside gene matches: 4. CDR1 is SQVTM, CDR2 ANQGSEA, per germline. The CDR3 sequence is 13 residues long. Here the CDR3 reads CSAGGRAQETQYF. The CDR3 nucleotides read TGCAGCGCTGGCGGGAGGGCCCAAGAGACCCAGTACTTC.

This chain uses TRBV7-9 with TRBJ2-7; D perhaps matches TRBD2 (5 bases). Trimming removed 1 base at V and 0 bases at J, with 7 bases between. Germline loops: CDR1 SEHNR, CDR2 FQNEAQ (reference sequence). The CDR3 is 14 residues long. The CDR3 loop is CASSLGTDSYEQYV. CDR3 sequence (DNA): TGTGCCAGCAGCTTAGGGACTGACTCCTACGAGCAGTACGTC.

CDR3 sequence (DNA): TGTGCCAGCAGCTTTGGACGGACTTTCTCCTACGAGCAGTACTTC. Residues: CASSFGRTFSYEQYF. The chain is built from TRBV5-4 and TRBJ2-7; perhaps TRBD2 as D (5 bases). V lost 2 bases and J lost 0, with 12 bases in between. This CDR3 is built from 15 residues. Germline V gene sequence: CDR1 SGHNT, CDR2 YYREEE (reference sequence).

This sequence joins TRBV9 and TRBJ2-3; 11 bases are a match to TRBD1. Germline CDR1 is SGDLS and CDR2 is YYNGEE. Trimming removed 4 bases from V and 1 base from J; junction bases left unmatched: 5. This CDR3 is built from 16 residues. CDR3 bases: TGTGCCAGCAGCCTCTCGGGACAGGGGGGCACAGATACGCAGTATTTT. This translates into CASSLSGQGGTDTQYF.

In this sample, this clone turned up a few times. The V gene is TRBV5-1, the J gene TRBJ2-1, with D possibly TRBD2 on 6 matching bases. The CDR3 extends over 18 amino acids. Trimming took off 2 bases at V and 0 bases at J, with 18 bases between the two ends. CDR1 SGHRS and CDR2 YFSETQ come from the germline V gene. The CDR3 region is CASSFDDGTFRSYNEQFF. CDR3 bases: TGCGCCAGCAGCTTCGACGATGGGACTTTTCGCTCCTACAATGAGCAGTTCTTC. Full variable domain (outside the CDR3, taken from reference TRBV5-1 and TRBJ2-1): KAGVTQTPRYLIKTRGQQVTLSCSPISGHRSVSWYQQTPGQGLQFLFEYFSETQRNKGNFPGRFSGRQFSNSRSEMNVSTLELGDSALYLCASSFDDGTFRSYNEQFFGPGTRLTVL.

The chain uses TRBV19 and TRBJ2-5, with TRBD1 matching over 8 bases. CDR3 length: 15 amino acids. Trimming took 4 bases from V and 5 from J; bases not matched to a gene: 9. Germline V gene data show CDR1 as LNHDA and CDR2 as SQIVND (reference sequence). The CDR3 nucleotides read TGTGCCAGTAGTACCCGGACAGGGATTAGGGAGACCCAGTACTTC. Translating it yields CASSTRTGIRETQYF. Combining the CDR3 with reference TRBV19 and TRBJ2-5 gives the whole variable domain DGGITQSPKYLFRKEGQNVTLSCEQNLNHDAMYWYRQDPGQGLRLIYYSQIVNDFQKGDIAEGYSVSREKKESFPLTVTSAQKNPTAFYLCASSTRTGIRETQYFGPGTRLLVL.

The chain joins TRBV5-1 to TRBJ1-1, with a tentative D call TRBD1 (5 bases). The germline V and J ends were trimmed by 2 bases and 1 base, with 6 bases remaining between them. In germline, CDR1 is SGHRS, CDR2 YFSETQ. CDR3 length: 13 amino acids. The CDR3 region has the DNA TGCGCCAGCAGCTTTCAGGGGAACACTGAAGCTTTCTTT. Its translation: CASSFQGNTEAFF.

The chain recombines TRBV12-5 with TRBJ2-7; 8 positions match TRBD2. V lost 1 base, J lost 3 bases, and 8 bases stayed unmatched. From germline, CDR1 is LGHNT and CDR2 FRNRAP. CDR3 length equals 16 residues. CDR3 sequence: CASGLASTSGGYEQYF. The CDR3 bases are TGTGCTAGTGGTTTGGCCTCCACTAGCGGAGGCTACGAGCAGTACTTC.

The chain links TRBV4-2 to TRBJ2-7; D unclear. This CDR3 has 14 amino acids. Germline CDR1 LGHNA, CDR2 YNFKEQ. V gave up 0 bases and J gave up 5 bases, with 11 bases separating them. CDR3 loop: CASSQDPLPDEQYF. The CDR3 nucleotides read TGTGCCAGCAGCCAAGATCCCCTCCCCGACGAGCAGTACTTC.

V gene TRBV18 combines with J gene TRBJ1-2, with no clear D. Germline CDR1 and CDR2: KGHSH and LQKENI. Trimming removed 10 bases from V and 8 bases from J, with 17 bases in between. The CDR3 loop spans 12 amino acids. The CDR3, as DNA: TGTGCCACGTTCGGGTTAGCGGGCGGCTACACCTTC. Translation: CATFGLAGGYTF.

The chain has TRBV4-1 and TRBJ2-1; 8 nucleotides line up with TRBD1. There are 13 residues in the CDR3. Trimming cost V 8 bases and J 1 base; bases outside gene matches: 1. The germline V gene encodes CDR1 MGHRA and CDR2 YSYEKL. The CDR3 region is CASRDRSYNEQFF. In DNA, the CDR3 is TGCGCCAGCCGGGACAGGTCCTACAATGAGCAGTTCTTC.

The chain uses TRBV7-9 and TRBJ2-2; TRBD2 matches 11 bases. CDR1 is SEHNR and CDR2 is FQNEAQ in the germline V gene (reference sequence). The CDR3 spans 17 residues. The V and J ends lost 5 bases and 6 bases, in that order; junction bases with no gene match: 11. The CDR3 DNA reads TGTGCCAGCAGCCTCCCTCTAGCGGGAGGAGACCCCGGGGAGCTGTTTTTT. The encoded protein is CASSLPLAGGDPGELFF.

The rearrangement uses TRBV9 and TRBJ1-1; tentative D call: TRBD1 (5 bases). The CDR3 loop spans 15 amino acids. Trimming took 1 base from V and 3 from J, leaving 13 bases between them. Germline V gene lookup returns CDR1 SGDLS and CDR2 YYNGEE. The CDR3 sequence is CASSVWGDDDTEAFF. DNA for the CDR3: TGTGCCAGCAGCGTATGGGGGGATGACGACACTGAAGCTTTCTTT.